This T cell receptor (beta chain) came from a study of T cell repertoires in aging, cancer and after chemotherapy. As for the study in general: Donors were grouped into six age bands spanning 30 or younger through 70 or older.

Amplification of TCR beta used genomic DNA extracted from peripheral blood. A mixed TRB-A/B primer pool amplified rearranged TRB by multiplex touch-down PCR. From the multiplex PCR reads, TCRdb called clonotypes with MiXCR, one entry per CDR3 protein. Of 7,500 to 8,500 distinct CDR3 sequences in the sample, less than 35% are singletons; the top ten hold about 10%. This clonotype is medium-sized in the sample. This sequence was found in a human donor in good health. The sample consisted of blood.

CDR3 region: CASSVQGANGELFF. The CDR3 nucleotides read TGTGCCAGCAGCGTTCAGGGGGCGAACGGGGAGCTGTTTTTT. The chain is built from TRBV5-4 and TRBJ2-2; 8 bases agree with TRBD1. Germline CDR1 reads SGHNT; CDR2 reads YYREEE (reference sequence). The CDR3 is 14 residues long. V shed 4 bases, J shed 7 bases, and the junction held 6 bases outside the gene matches.